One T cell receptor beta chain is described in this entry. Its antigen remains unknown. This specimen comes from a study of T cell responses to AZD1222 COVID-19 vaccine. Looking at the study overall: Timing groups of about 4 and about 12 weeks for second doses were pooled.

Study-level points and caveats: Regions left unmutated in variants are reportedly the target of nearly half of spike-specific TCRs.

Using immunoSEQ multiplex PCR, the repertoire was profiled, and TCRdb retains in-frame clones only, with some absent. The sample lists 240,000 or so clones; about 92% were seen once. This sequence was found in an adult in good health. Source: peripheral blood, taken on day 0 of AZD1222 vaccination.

This CDR3 reads CASSSRIGSNQPQHF. CDR3 nucleotides: TGCGCCAGCAGCTCGCGAATAGGGTCCAATCAGCCCCAGCATTTT. The genes are TRBV4-3 and TRBJ1-5; D gene uncertain. The CDR3 covers 15 residues. V lost 5 bases to trimming and J lost 3 bases, with 14 bases between them. CDR1 is LGHNA, CDR2 YSLEER, per germline.